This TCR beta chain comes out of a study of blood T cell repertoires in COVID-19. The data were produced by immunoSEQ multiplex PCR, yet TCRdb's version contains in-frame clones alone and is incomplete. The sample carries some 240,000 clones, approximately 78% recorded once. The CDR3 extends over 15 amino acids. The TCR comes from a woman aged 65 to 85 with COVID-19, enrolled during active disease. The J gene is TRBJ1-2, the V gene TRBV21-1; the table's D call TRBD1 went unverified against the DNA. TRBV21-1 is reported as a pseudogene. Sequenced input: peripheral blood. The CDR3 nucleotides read TGTGCCAGCAGTCCCGGGACAGATCCCCCTTATGGCTACACCTTC. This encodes CASSPGTDPPYGYTF.